This T cell receptor (beta chain) was identified during a study of siplizumab effects on memory and regulatory T cells. The repertoire was sequenced with immunoSEQ multiplex PCR; TCRdb's copy has only in-frame clones and lacks some. Of 110,000 or so clones in the sample, around 93% were seen once. About this clone: Its target is unknown.

Whole-study findings and limits: Unstimulated naive T cells seemed to show more diversity than memory cells did, and they also seemed to be among the major contributors to the alloresponse.

The ends were cut back, 5 bases at V and 5 bases at J, with 18 bases in the middle. Germline V gene data show CDR1 as SEHNR and CDR2 as FQNEAQ (reference sequence). The CDR3 consists of 15 residues. The V call is TRBV7-9, the J call TRBJ2-5; possible D gene TRBD2, 6 bases. This receptor was identified in a human donor in good health. Input material: non-Treg CD4+ T cells sorted from blood. CDR3 coding DNA: TGTGCCAGCAGCCCACAACGGGGGTCAGGTGAGACCCAGTACTTC. Translating it yields CASSPQRGSGETQYF.